This record looks at one T cell receptor beta chain sequence and its context. The antigen is undetermined. This specimen comes from a study of PD-L1 blockade in urothelial cancer. Overall study: Each participant's history included 0 to 3 prior chemotherapy regimens. Blood gave a median about 150,000 T cells. The study's findings and limits: A pretreatment blood TCR clonality that fell below the median predicted better progression-free and overall survival.

The CDR3 loop spans 16 amino acids. Germline CDR1 is SGHTA and CDR2 is FQGNSA. V was trimmed by 1 base and J by 4 bases, leaving 13 bases between them. Libraries were prepared by immunoSEQ multiplex PCR; TCRdb keeps only in-frame clonotypes and omits some of them. The sample contains some 71,000 clones, around 88% of which appear only once. Time point noted: pretreatment peripheral blood. The chain recombines TRBV7-2 with TRBJ1-4; tentatively, D is TRBD1 (5 bases). The sample consisted of PBMCs, taken around atezolizumab (anti-PD-L1) treatment. The receptor was isolated from a man aged 55 to 70 with urothelial cancer. CDR3: CASSLGWRGGNEKLFF. The CDR3 coding sequence is TGTGCCAGCAGCTTAGGGTGGAGGGGTGGTAATGAAAAACTGTTTTTT.